Sequencing of this T cell receptor (beta chain) was carried out in a study of blood T cell repertoires in COVID-19. For the study at large: Samples of COVID-19 (acute and convalescent) were obtained from the United States, Italy and Spain. From T cells, B-cell-depleted T cells, or PBMCs came the material, which was cDNA or gDNA.

In the study's own analysis: Reference gene primer amplification gave nucleated cell count estimates. Assay used: immunoSEQ multiplex PCR; TCRdb lists only in-frame clones, some missing. V and J calls and clone size come straight from that table; D and trimming were deduced from the DNA. In the table there are fewer than 90,000 clones, 90% to 95% of which are singletons. Trimming cost V 5 bases and J 5 bases; bases outside gene matches: 8. Germline loops: CDR1 SGHNT, CDR2 YENEEA. CDR3 size: 16 residues. This clonotype originated in a human donor with active COVID-19. The donor label of this sample is uncertain. The chain employs TRBV11-3 and TRBJ2-5; TRBD2 matches at 13 bases. Material for sequencing was peripheral blood. CDR3 coding DNA: TGTGCCAGCAGCCACCGACTAGCGGGGGGCGGTGAGACCCAGTACTTC. Translation: CASSHRLAGGGETQYF. The full variable domain, in which reference TRBV11-3 and TRBJ2-5 provide the parts outside the CDR3, is EAGVVQSPRYKIIEKKQPVAFWCNPISGHNTLYWYLQNLGQGPELLIRYENEEAVDDSQLPKDRFSAERLKGVDSTLKIQPAELGDSAVYLCASSHRLAGGGETQYFGPGTRLLVL.